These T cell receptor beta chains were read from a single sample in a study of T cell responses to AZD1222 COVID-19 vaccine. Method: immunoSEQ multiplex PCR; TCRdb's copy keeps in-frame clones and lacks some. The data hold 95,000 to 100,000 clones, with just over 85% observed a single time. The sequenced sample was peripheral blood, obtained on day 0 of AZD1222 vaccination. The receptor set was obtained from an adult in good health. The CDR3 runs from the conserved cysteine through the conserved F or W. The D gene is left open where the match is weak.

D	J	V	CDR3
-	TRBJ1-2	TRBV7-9	CASSPGQYGYTF
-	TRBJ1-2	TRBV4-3	CASSQEQGIYGYTF
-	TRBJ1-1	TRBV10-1	CASSGLGRDEAFF
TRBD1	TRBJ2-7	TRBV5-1	CASSLEGTGRSYEQYF
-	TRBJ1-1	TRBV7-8	CASSLAGGYLEAFF
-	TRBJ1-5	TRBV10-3	CAISEGTGVGNQPQHF
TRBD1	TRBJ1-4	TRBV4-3	CASSRGQGTNEKLFF
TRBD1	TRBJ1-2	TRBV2	CASSGQGLGGYTF
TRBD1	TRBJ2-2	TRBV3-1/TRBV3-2	CASSRIGQGRSGELFF
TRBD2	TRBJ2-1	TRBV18	CASSPTLAGGTNEQFF
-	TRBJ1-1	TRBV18	CASSSRVPEAFF
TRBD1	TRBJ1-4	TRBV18	CASSPGQGANEKLFF
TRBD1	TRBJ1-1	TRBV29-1	CSTDRGTEAFF
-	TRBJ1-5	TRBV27	CASSPIVEAPQHF
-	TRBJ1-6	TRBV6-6	CASSYSDGGHSPLHF
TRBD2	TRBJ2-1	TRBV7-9	CASSAHTSDSYNEQFF
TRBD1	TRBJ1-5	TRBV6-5	CASSPRQGSNQPQHF
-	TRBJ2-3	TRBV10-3	CAISGHNTDTQYF
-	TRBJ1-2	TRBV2	CASSGRVWYGYTF
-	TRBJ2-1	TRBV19	CASSTSPSHRNEQFF
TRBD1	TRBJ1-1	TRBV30	CAWRRGEAFF
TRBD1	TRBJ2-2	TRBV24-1	CATSDRRTGGTGELFF
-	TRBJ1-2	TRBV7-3	CASSRTGTQGFYGYTF
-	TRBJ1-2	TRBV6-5	CASSYSWGDNYGYTF
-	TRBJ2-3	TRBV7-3	CASSLFHGADTQYF
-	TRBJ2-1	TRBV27	CASIQQGSYNEQFF
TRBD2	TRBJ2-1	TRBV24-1	CATGSGTGSYNEQFF
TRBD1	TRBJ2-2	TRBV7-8	CASSPDRGYTGELFF
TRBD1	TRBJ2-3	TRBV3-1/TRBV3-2	CASTQQGARAGTDTQYF
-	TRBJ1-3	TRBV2	CASSKDGNTIYF
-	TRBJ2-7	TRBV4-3	CASSQDRVGSYEQYF
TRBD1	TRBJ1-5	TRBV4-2	CASSPRTGTGAQHF
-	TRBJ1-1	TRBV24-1	CATSDGGGLGSRPHPSLNTEAFF
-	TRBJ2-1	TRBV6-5	CASRPGLGEQFF
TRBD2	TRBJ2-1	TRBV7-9	CASSSSGGNEQFF
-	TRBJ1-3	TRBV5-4	CASSLDGNTIYF
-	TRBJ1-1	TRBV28	CASSYSTEAFF
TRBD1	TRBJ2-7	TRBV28	CASSLWDRGGEQYF
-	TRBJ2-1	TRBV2	CASIEGESYNEQFF
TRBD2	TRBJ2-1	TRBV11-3	CASSRTSLPSNEQFF
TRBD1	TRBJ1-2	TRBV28	CASTPAGGNNYGYTF
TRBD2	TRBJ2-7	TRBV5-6	CASSPGIGGSSYEQYF
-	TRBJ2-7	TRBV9	CASSPRQATAHYEQYF
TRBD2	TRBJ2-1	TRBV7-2	CASSSAGGAYNEQFF
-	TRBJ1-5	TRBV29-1	CSVSLSPNQPQHF
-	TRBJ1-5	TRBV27	CASSLAGQTGNQPQHF
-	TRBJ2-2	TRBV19	CASSPRKERLLTGELFF
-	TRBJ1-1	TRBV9	CASSVGLEFDAEAFF
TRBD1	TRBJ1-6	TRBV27	CASSFSYDRVNSPLHF
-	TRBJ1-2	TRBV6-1	CASSESRNYGYTF
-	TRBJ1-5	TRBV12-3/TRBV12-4	CASSLGVDQPQHF